This passage covers 9 T cell receptor beta chains from one sample sequenced in a study of vaccination and CD4 T cells after COVID-19. An Oncomine TCR Beta short-read assay was used to sequence the DNA from cultured CD4+ T cells. TCRdb re-analysed the PCR reads in MiXCR, keeping a single row per CDR3 protein. In the table there are 15,000 to 20,000 distinct CDR3 sequences, around 48% of which are singletons. Their antigen targets remain unknown. Treatment in this sample: approximately nine-day PBMC culture with coronavirus spike peptide pools or control peptides (ViraFEST assay). Sequenced input: CD4+ T cells from blood, cultured in vitro. These receptors came from a human donor who had recovered from COVID-19.

In its sample, this clonotype was seen once. The chain is built from TRBV12-3 or TRBV12-4 and TRBJ1-5; TRBD1 might be the D (5 bases). The CDR3 extends over 15 amino acids. Trimming removed 3 bases from V and 0 bases from J, with 9 bases in between. The DNA for the CDR3 is TGTGCCAGCAGTTTTTGGGGGAATAGCAATCAGCCCCAGCATTTT. It specifies CASSFWGNSNQPQHF.

The rearrangement joins TRBV6-5 to TRBJ2-2, with D perhaps matching TRBD2 (7 bases). V was trimmed by 4 bases and J by 7 bases, leaving 16 bases between them. This CDR3 contains 15 residues. From germline, CDR1 is MNHEY and CDR2 SVGAGI. CDR3 region: CASSSFRGGGGELFF. The CDR3 DNA reads TGTGCCAGCAGTTCCTTCCGGGGAGGGGGCGGGGAGCTGTTTTTT.

This clonotype has just a few counts. This chain links TRBV2 with TRBJ2-2, with TRBD1 as a possible D gene (5 bases). This CDR3 spans 14 amino acids. V shed 7 bases and J shed 1 base, with 10 bases lying between them. The germline V gene has CDR1 SNHLY and CDR2 FYNNEI. The CDR3 spells CASNQGMNTGELFF. In DNA, the CDR3 is TGTGCCAGCAATCAGGGAATGAACACCGGGGAGCTGTTTTTT. Complete variable domain (other parts from reference TRBV2 and TRBJ2-2): EPEVTQTPSHQVTQMGQEVILRCVPISNHLYFYWYRQILGQKVEFLVSFYNNEISEKSEIFDDQFSVERPDGSNFTLKIRSTKLEDSAMYFCASNQGMNTGELFFGEGSRLTVL.

The chain recombines TRBV7-2 with TRBJ1-1, with D perhaps matching TRBD1 (6 bases). V dropped 4 bases and J dropped 3 bases, with 12 bases sitting between them. This CDR3 has 14 residues. Germline values: CDR1 SGHTA, CDR2 FQGNSA. CDR3 region: CASSSGQDHTEAFF. In DNA form, the CDR3 reads TGTGCCAGCAGCTCGGGACAAGATCACACTGAAGCTTTCTTT. Using reference TRBV7-2 and TRBJ1-1 for the parts outside the CDR3, the full variable domain is GAGVSQSPSNKVTEKGKDVELRCDPISGHTALYWYRQSLGQGLEFLIYFQGNSAPDKSGLPSDRFSAERTGGSVSTLTIQRTQQEDSAVYLCASSSGQDHTEAFFGQGTRLTVV.

A few counts support this clonotype. This chain joins TRBV24-1 and TRBJ2-7; TRBD1 matches at 9 bases. The CDR3 sequence is 15 residues long. CDR1 is KGHDR, CDR2 SFDVKD, per germline. The J segment lost 5 bases and the V segment lost 7 bases, leaving 11 bases of the junction unmatched. CDR3 sequence: CATSARTGGVNEQYF. The CDR3 DNA reads as TGTGCCACCAGCGCAAGAACAGGGGGCGTCAACGAGCAGTACTTC.

There are a few counts of this clonotype. The rearrangement links TRBV12-3 or TRBV12-4 to TRBJ2-2; D is possibly TRBD1 or TRBD2 (6 bases each). This CDR3 comprises 20 residues. Deletions cut 0 bases from V and 2 bases from J, with 22 bases between. The DNA for the CDR3 is TGTGCCAGCAGTTTAGCCTCGGGGGCAATGGGGGGAGTAAACACCGGGGAGCTGTTTTTT. This encodes CASSLASGAMGGVNTGELFF.

The CDR3 here is CASSGRSSGNTIYF. The CDR3 nucleotides are TGTGCCAGCAGTGGACGGAGCTCTGGAAACACCATATATTTT. The V gene is TRBV2, the J gene TRBJ1-3; D gene ambiguous. The CDR3 has 14 residues. V was trimmed by 4 bases and J by 0 bases, leaving 7 bases between them. The germline CDR1 and CDR2 sequences are SNHLY and FYNNEI.

V gene TRBV7-9 combines with J gene TRBJ2-3; 12 bases align to TRBD2. CDR3 length equals 16 residues. V lost 6 bases and J lost 4; bases outside the gene matches: 8. Germline CDR1 SEHNR, CDR2 FQNEAQ (reference sequence). The CDR3 sequence: CASRSKLAGGPDTQYF. CDR3 bases: TGTGCCAGCAGATCTAAACTAGCGGGAGGACCAGATACGCAGTATTTT.

This clonotype was counted a single time. The rearrangement joins TRBV19 to TRBJ1-5; a weak D match, TRBD1 (6 bases). V was pared by 4 bases and J by 1 base, with 14 bases between. The length of the CDR3 is 16 residues. CDR1 is LNHDA and CDR2 is SQIVND in the germline V gene (reference sequence). The DNA for the CDR3 is TGTGCCAGTAGTACAGGGGCAGGGGAGAGCAATCAGCCCCAGCATTTT. This encodes CASSTGAGESNQPQHF.